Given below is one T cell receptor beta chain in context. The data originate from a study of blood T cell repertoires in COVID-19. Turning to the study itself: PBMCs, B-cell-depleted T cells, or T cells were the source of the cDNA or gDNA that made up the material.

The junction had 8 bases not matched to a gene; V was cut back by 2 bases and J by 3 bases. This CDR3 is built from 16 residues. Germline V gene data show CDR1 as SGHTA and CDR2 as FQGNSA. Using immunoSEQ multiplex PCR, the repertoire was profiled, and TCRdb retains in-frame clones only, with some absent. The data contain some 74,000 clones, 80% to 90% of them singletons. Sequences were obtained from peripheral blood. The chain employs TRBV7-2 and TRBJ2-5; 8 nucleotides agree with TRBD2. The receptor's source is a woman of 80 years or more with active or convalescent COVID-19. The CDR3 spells CASSLRQQRGKETQYF. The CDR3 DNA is TGTGCCAGCAGCTTACGCCAGCAGCGGGGGAAAGAGACCCAGTACTTC.